This TCR beta chain was sequenced in a study of cytomegalovirus exposure and HLA in healthy donors. Looking at the study overall: The 95 to 150 validation repertoires were produced on the same platform as the 550 to 700 repertoires of the first cohort. This was reported in a later analysis.

The assay was immunoSEQ multiplex PCR, and TCRdb's table has in-frame clones only and misses some. The table lists 110,000 or so clones, 95% of them singletons. Study-level points and caveats: There were a few CMV-associated chains whose specificity for CMV antigens was confirmed in vitro. Cytomegalovirus association was listed for about 180 TCR beta chains.

A single count supports this clone. Antigen: not known. Sequencing used PBMCs. This clonotype originated in a woman aged 18-29 years in good health and CMV-seronegative.

CDR3 sequence (DNA): TGTGCCAGCTCACCACTGGGCGGGGGGCTTTACGAGCAGTACTTC. Its protein is CASSPLGGGLYEQYF. The rearrangement uses TRBV18 and TRBJ2-7, with 8 bases matching TRBD2. V lost 1 base to trimming and J lost 4 bases; unmatched junction nucleotides: 6. This CDR3 contains 15 residues. Germline V gene data show CDR1 as KGHSH and CDR2 as LQKENI.